One and the same sample provided the 14 T cell receptor beta chains below, sequenced in a study of blood T cell repertoires in COVID-19. Some clones are missing from TCRdb's copy, which holds only in-frame ones; the method was immunoSEQ multiplex PCR. The table includes some 360,000 clones, 88% detected once. Sequencing was performed on PBMCs or T cells enriched from blood (not recorded which). The receptors derive from a woman between 25 and 40 years old who had been exposed to COVID-19.

This clone was recorded a few times. This chain links TRBV18 with TRBJ1-4, with 10 bases that match TRBD1. The germline V gene has CDR1 KGHSH and CDR2 LQKENI. Trimming at V came to 3 bases and at J to 5 bases, leaving 3 bases not matched to a gene. The CDR3 has 15 amino acids. CDR3 coding DNA: TGTGCCAGCTCACCGGGACAGGGGAAGAATGAAAAACTGTTTTTT. Amino acid sequence: CASSPGQGKNEKLFF.

The rearrangement links TRBV28 to TRBJ1-5, with 7 positions matching TRBD1. CDR1 MDHEN and CDR2 SYDVKM come from the germline V gene. V gave up 5 bases and J gave up 0 bases; unmatched junction bases: 13. The length of the CDR3 is 18 residues. The CDR3 DNA reads TGTGCCAGCAGTCCCCAGACAGGGAGCCGAGGTAGCAATCAGCCCCAGCATTTT. Translation gives CASSPQTGSRGSNQPQHF.

The chain carries TRBV15 and TRBJ1-3; D is uncertain. V shed 0 bases and J shed 0 bases, with 9 bases lying between them. Per germline, CDR1 LNHNV and CDR2 YYDKDF (reference sequence). The CDR3 consists of 16 residues. DNA for the CDR3: TGTGCCACCAGCAGAGACAGGCCATCCTCTGGAAACACCATATATTTT. This translates into CATSRDRPSSGNTIYF.

This chain connects TRBV5-1 to TRBJ1-4, with 8 nucleotides matching TRBD1. Germline CDR1 is SGHRS and CDR2 is YFSETQ. There are 14 residues in the CDR3. J gave up 7 bases and V 3 bases, and 5 bases lay outside the gene matches. CDR3 in DNA: TGCGCCAGCAGCTCACAGGGGGTCGGTGAAAAACTGTTTTTT. This codes for CASSSQGVGEKLFF. The full variable domain, rest sourced from reference TRBV5-1 and TRBJ1-4, is KAGVTQTPRYLIKTRGQQVTLSCSPISGHRSVSWYQQTPGQGLQFLFEYFSETQRNKGNFPGRFSGRQFSNSRSEMNVSTLELGDSALYLCASSSQGVGEKLFFGSGTQLSVL.

The table lists this clone with a count of one. This sequence joins TRBV27 and TRBJ1-1, with 10 bases aligning to TRBD1. The V gene end was trimmed by 3 bases and the J gene end by 3 bases; junction bases not matched to a gene: 7. Germline CDR1 and CDR2: MNHEY and SMNVEV (reference sequence). The CDR3 totals 16 residues. CDR3 bases: TGTGCCAGCAGTTTGACATCCGGGACAGGGGACACTGAAGCTTTCTTT. It is translated as CASSLTSGTGDTEAFF.

The chain employs TRBV6-1 and TRBJ1-1, with TRBD1 matching over 8 bases. V gave up 0 bases and J gave up 4 bases; unmatched junction bases: 7. This CDR3 has 16 amino acids. The V gene's germline CDR1 is MNHNS and CDR2 SASEGT. The CDR3 sequence is CASSEAESTGGTEAFF. Written as DNA, the CDR3 is TGTGCCAGCAGTGAAGCCGAGAGTACAGGGGGCACTGAAGCTTTCTTT.

The count of this clone is one. The genes are TRBV9 and TRBJ1-2, with D hard to call. Germline lookup yields CDR1 SGDLS and CDR2 YYNGEE. The CDR3 loop spans 15 amino acids. The V gene lost 0 bases and the J gene lost 6 bases, with 15 bases spanning the gap. Here the CDR3 reads CASSVAASQLHGYTF. CDR3 nucleotides: TGTGCCAGCAGCGTAGCGGCGAGCCAACTACATGGCTACACCTTC. Complete variable domain (other parts from reference TRBV9 and TRBJ1-2): DSGVTQTPKHLITATGQRVTLRCSPRSGDLSVYWYQQSLDQGLQFLIQYYNGEERAKGNILERFSAQQFPDLHSELNLSSLELGDSALYFCASSVAASQLHGYTFGSGTRLTVV.

The genes are TRBV3-1 (or the pseudogene TRBV3-2) and TRBJ2-2; 7 bases are shared with TRBD2. Trimming removed 4 bases from V and 6 bases from J; junction bases left unmatched: 11. The CDR3 has 16 amino acids. Germline CDR1 is LGHDT and CDR2 is YNNKEL (reference sequence). CDR3 sequence (DNA): TGTGCCAGCAGCCCCAGATGGCGGGAGATTTCCGGGGAGCTGTTTTTT. Its protein product is CASSPRWREISGELFF.

The chain has TRBV19 and TRBJ2-7, with TRBD2 identical over 12 bases. From germline, CDR1 is LNHDA and CDR2 SQIVND (reference sequence). The CDR3 runs to 15 residues. With 9 bases clipped from V and 10 bases from J, the junction kept 16 bases outside the gene matches. For the CDR3, the DNA is TGTGCCAGCAAAACGTGGACTAGCGGGATAGAGAGACAGTACTTC. This translates into CASKTWTSGIERQYF.

This clone has only one observation. This CDR3 reads CASSVGGQGGNTIYF. CDR3 coding DNA: TGTGCCAGCAGCGTAGGGGGACAGGGCGGAAACACCATATATTTT. This sequence joins TRBV9 and TRBJ1-3, with 9 bases matching TRBD1. CDR3 length: 15 residues. Germline CDR1 SGDLS, CDR2 YYNGEE. J gave up 4 bases and V 0 bases, and 2 bases lay outside the gene matches.

This sequence joins TRBV7-9 and TRBJ1-5; 7 bases line up with TRBD1. V was clipped by 4 bases and J by 0 bases; unmatched bases: 3. The germline V gene has CDR1 SEHNR and CDR2 FQNEAQ (reference sequence). The CDR3 has 15 amino acids. CDR3 nucleotides: TGTGCCAGCAGCTCGACAGGGAGTAGCAATCAGCCCCAGCATTTT. Residues: CASSSTGSSNQPQHF.

This clone is a singleton in its sample. The rearrangement joins TRBV11-3 to TRBJ2-5; 12 positions match TRBD2. Looked up from germline, CDR1 is SGHNT and CDR2 is YENEEA. There are 15 residues in the CDR3. The V segment lost 3 bases and the J segment 6 bases; nucleotides outside the gene matches: 5. The CDR3 protein is CASSLGLAGVQTQYF. For the CDR3, the DNA is TGTGCCAGCAGCTTGGGACTAGCGGGTGTACAGACCCAGTACTTC.

The chain uses TRBV28 and TRBJ2-7, with TRBD2 matching over 12 bases. V was pared by 5 bases and J by 0 bases, with 2 bases of the junction left unmatched. CDR1 is MDHEN, CDR2 SYDVKM, per germline. CDR3 length equals 15 residues. CDR3 sequence reads: CASSRGLAGSYEQYF. The CDR3, as DNA: TGTGCCAGCAGTCGGGGACTAGCGGGCTCCTACGAGCAGTACTTC.

Only one count was recorded for this clone. The chain combines TRBV2 with TRBJ1-2; 7 bases line up with TRBD1. With 2 bases clipped from V and 4 bases from J, the junction kept 10 bases outside the gene matches. The CDR3 sequence is 16 residues long. Germline V gene sequence: CDR1 SNHLY, CDR2 FYNNEI. CDR3 nucleotides: TGTGCCAGCAGTGAAAGGGCTGACAGGGTTAGCTATGGCTACACCTTC. Amino acids: CASSERADRVSYGYTF.